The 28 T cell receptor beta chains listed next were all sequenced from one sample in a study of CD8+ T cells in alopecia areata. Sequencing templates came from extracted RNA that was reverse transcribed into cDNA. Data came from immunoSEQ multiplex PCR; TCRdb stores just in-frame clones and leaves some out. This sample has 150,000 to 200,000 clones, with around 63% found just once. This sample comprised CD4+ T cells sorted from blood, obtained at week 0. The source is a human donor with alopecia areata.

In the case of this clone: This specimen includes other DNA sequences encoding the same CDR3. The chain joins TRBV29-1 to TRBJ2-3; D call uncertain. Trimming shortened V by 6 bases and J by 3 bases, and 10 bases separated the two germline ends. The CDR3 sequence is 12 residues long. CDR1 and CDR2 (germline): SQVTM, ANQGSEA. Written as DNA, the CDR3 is TGCAGCGTGGGCCCGGGTACAGATACGCAGTATTTT. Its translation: CSVGPGTDTQYF.

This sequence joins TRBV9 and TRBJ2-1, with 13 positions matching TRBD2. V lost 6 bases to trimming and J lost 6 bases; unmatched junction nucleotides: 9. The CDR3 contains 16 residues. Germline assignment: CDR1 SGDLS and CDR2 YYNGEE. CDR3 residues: CASTQSGTSGINEQFF. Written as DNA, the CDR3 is TGTGCCAGCACCCAGTCCGGGACTAGCGGGATCAATGAGCAGTTCTTC.

As DNA, the CDR3 is TGTGCCAGCAGCTTGGTTAGGACAGGGGTCTATGGCTACACCTTC. This codes for CASSLVRTGVYGYTF. J is TRBJ1-2 and V is TRBV5-6; 9 nucleotides line up with TRBD1. Trimming cost V 0 bases and J 4 bases; bases outside gene matches: 4. Germline loops: CDR1 SGHDT, CDR2 YYEEEE. The CDR3 covers 15 residues.

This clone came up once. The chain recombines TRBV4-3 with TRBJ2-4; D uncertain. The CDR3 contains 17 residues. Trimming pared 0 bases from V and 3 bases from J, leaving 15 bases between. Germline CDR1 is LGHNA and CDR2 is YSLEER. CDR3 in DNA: TGCGCCAGCAGCCAAGATCGTAACCTTTTCGTCAAAAACATTCAGTACTTC. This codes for CASSQDRNLFVKNIQYF.

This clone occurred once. The CDR3 coding sequence is TGTGCCAGCAGTTGGGACAGGGGTAGCACTGAAGCTTTCTTT. It yields the protein CASSWDRGSTEAFF. The rearrangement joins TRBV6-5 to TRBJ1-1, with 10 bases that match TRBD1. The CDR3 has 14 residues. Germline CDR1 reads MNHEY; CDR2 reads SVGAGI. V was clipped by 4 bases and J by 4 bases; unmatched bases: 3.

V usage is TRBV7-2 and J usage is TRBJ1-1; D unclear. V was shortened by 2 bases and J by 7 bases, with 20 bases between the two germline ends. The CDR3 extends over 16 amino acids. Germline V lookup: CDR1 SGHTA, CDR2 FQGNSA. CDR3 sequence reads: CASSLLGLGPSGEAFF. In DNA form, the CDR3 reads TGTGCCAGCAGCTTATTAGGACTGGGTCCCAGCGGTGAAGCTTTCTTT.

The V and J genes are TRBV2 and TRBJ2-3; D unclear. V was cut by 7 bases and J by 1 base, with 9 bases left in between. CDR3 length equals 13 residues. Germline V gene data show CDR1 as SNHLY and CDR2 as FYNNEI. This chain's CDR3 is CASKNTGTDTQYF. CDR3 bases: TGTGCCAGCAAGAACACCGGCACAGATACGCAGTATTTT. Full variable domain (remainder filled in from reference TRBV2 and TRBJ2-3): EPEVTQTPSHQVTQMGQEVILRCVPISNHLYFYWYRQILGQKVEFLVSFYNNEISEKSEIFDDQFSVERPDGSNFTLKIRSTKLEDSAMYFCASKNTGTDTQYFGPGTRLTVL.

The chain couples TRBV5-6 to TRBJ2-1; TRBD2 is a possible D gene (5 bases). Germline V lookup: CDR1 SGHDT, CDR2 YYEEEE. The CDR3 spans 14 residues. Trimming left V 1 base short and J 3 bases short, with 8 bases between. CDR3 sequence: CASSLYAGYNEQFF. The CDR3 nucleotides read TGTGCCAGCAGCTTGTATGCGGGCTACAATGAGCAGTTCTTC.

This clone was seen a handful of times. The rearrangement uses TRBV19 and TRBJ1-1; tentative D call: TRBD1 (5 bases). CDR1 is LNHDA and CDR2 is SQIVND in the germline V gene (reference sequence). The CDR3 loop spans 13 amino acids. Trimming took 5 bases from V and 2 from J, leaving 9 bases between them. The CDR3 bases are TGTGCCAGTAGTCTGGACACAAACACTGAAGCTTTCTTT. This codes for CASSLDTNTEAFF.

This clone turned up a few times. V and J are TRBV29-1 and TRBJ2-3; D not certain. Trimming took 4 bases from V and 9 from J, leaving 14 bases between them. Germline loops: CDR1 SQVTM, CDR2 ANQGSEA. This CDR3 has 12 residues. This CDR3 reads CSVAGELGTQYF. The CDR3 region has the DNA TGCAGCGTTGCCGGAGAACTGGGCACGCAGTATTTT.

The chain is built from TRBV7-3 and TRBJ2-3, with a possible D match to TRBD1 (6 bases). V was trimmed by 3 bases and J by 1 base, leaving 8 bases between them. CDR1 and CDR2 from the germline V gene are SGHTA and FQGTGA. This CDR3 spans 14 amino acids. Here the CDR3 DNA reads TGTGCCAGCAGCTTGCAGGGGCGCACAGATACGCAGTATTTT. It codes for CASSLQGRTDTQYF.

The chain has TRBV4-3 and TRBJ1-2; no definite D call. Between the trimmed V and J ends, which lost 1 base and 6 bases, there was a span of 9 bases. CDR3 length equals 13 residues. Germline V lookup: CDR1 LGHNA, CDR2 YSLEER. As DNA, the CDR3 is TGCGCCAGCAGCCAAGGGGCGGGTGATGGCTACACCTTC. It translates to CASSQGAGDGYTF.

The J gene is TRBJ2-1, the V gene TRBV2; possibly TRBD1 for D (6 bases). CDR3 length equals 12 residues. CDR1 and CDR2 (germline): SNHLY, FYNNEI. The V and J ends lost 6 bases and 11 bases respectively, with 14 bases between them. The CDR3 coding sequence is TGTGCCAGCAGACTAACAGGGTATAAGCAGTTCTTC. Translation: CASRLTGYKQFF.

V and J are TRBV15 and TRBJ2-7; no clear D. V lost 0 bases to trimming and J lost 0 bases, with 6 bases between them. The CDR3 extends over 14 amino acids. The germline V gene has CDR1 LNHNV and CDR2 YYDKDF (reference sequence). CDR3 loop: CATSRDSTSYEQYF. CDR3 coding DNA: TGTGCCACCAGCAGAGATAGCACCTCCTACGAGCAGTACTTC.

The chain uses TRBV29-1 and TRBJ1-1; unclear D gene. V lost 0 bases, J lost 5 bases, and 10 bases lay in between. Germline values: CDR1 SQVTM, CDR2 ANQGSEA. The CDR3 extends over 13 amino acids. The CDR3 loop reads CSVEDSSRTEAFF. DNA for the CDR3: TGCAGCGTTGAAGATTCCAGCAGGACTGAAGCTTTCTTT.

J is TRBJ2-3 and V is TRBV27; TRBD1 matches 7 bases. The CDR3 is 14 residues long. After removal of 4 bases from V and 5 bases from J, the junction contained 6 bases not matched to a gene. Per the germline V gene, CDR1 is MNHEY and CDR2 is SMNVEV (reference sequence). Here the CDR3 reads CASSWAGGRDTQYF. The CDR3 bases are TGTGCCAGCAGTTGGGCAGGGGGACGAGATACGCAGTATTTT.

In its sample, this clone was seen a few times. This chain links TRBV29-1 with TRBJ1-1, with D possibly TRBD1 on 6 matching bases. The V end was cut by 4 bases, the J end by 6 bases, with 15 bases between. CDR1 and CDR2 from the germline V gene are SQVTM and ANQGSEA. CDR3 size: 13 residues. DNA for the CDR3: TGCAGCGTTGCCTCCTTACAGGGAGCTGAAGCTTTCTTT. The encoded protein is CSVASLQGAEAFF.

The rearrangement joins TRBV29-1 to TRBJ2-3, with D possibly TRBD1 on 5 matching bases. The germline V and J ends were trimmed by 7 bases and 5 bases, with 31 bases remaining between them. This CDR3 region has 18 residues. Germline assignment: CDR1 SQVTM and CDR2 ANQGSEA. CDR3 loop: CSAYRPLGQGANRDTQYF. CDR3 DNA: TGCAGCGCATACCGCCCCCTTGGGCAGGGTGCGAATCGAGATACGCAGTATTTT.

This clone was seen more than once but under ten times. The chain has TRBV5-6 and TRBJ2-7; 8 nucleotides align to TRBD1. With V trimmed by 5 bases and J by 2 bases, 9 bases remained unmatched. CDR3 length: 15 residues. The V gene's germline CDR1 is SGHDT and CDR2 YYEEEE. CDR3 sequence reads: CASSRPGTGPYEQYF. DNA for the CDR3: TGTGCCAGCAGTCGTCCCGGGACAGGTCCCTACGAGCAGTACTTC.

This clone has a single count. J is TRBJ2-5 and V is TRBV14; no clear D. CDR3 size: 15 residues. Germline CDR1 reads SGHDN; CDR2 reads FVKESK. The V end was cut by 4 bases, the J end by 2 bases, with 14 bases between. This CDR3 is CASSLKAAVQETQYF. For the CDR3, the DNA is TGTGCCAGCAGCCTAAAAGCCGCTGTACAAGAGACCCAGTACTTC.

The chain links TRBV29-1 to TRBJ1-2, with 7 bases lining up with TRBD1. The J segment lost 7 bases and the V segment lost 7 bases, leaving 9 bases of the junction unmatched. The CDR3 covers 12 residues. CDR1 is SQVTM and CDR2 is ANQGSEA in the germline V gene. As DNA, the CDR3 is TGCAGCGGGACGACAGGGACGGCTGGCTACACCTTC. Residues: CSGTTGTAGYTF. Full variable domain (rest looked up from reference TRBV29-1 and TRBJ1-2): SAVISQKPSRDICQRGTSLTIQCQVDSQVTMMFWYRQQPGQSLTLIATANQGSEATYESGFVIDKFPISRPNLTFSTLTVSNMSPEDSSIYLCSGTTGTAGYTFGSGTRLTVV.

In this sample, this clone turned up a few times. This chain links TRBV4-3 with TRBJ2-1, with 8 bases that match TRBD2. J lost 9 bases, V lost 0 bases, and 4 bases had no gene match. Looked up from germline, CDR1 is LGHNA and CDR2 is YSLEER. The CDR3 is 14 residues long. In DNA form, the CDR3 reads TGCGCCAGCAGCCAAGATAGCGGGGTTGCTGAGCAGTTCTTC. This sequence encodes CASSQDSGVAEQFF.

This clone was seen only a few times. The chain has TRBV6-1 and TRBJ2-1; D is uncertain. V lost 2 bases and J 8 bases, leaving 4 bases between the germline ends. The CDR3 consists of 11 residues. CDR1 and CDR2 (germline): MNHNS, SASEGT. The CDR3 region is CASSERYEQFF. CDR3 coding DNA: TGTGCCAGCAGTGAAAGGTATGAGCAGTTCTTC.

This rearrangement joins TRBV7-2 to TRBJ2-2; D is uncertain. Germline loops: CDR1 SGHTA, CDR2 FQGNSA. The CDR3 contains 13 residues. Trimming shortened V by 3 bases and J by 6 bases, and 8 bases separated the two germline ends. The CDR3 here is CASSLGHPGELFF. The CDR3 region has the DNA TGTGCCAGCAGCTTGGGTCATCCCGGGGAGCTGTTTTTT.

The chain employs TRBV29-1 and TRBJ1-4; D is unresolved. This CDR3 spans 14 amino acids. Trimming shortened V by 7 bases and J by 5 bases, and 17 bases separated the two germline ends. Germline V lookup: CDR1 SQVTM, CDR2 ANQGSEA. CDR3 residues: CSAGMGSPNEKLFF. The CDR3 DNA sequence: TGCAGCGCTGGGATGGGGAGTCCGAATGAAAAACTGTTTTTT.

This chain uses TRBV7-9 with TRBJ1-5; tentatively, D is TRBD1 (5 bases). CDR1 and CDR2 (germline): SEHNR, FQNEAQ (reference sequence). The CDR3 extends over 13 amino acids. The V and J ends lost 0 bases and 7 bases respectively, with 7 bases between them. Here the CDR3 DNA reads TGTGCCAGCAGCTTAGCGGGGGACCAGCCCCAGCATTTT. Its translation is CASSLAGDQPQHF.

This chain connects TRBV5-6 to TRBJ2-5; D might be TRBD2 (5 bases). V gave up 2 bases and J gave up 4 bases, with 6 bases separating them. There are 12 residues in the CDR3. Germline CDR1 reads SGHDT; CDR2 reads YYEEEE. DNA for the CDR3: TGTGCCAGCAGCTTACGGGGAGAGACCCAGTACTTC. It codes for CASSLRGETQYF.

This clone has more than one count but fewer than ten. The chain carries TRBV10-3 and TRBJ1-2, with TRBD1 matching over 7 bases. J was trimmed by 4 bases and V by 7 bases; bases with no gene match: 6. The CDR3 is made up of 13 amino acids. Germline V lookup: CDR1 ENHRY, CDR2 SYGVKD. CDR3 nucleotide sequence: TGTGCCATCACGGCAGGGGGACCCTATGGCTACACCTTC. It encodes CAITAGGPYGYTF.